This T cell receptor beta chain derives from a study of T-cell memory formation after mild COVID-19. Barcoded TCR alpha and TCR beta cDNA libraries with UMIs came from 5'RACE using constant-segment primers. MiXCR was run by TCRdb on the 5' RACE reads, yielding one entry per CDR3 protein. The sample holds more than 250,000 distinct CDR3 sequences, 15% to 20% seen once. This clonotype was seen repeatedly, ten times or more. The antigen is unknown. Study-level points and caveats: CD4/CD8 balance held among clones contracting day 15 to 85, and later expanders leaned CD4+. Clones which contracted sat mainly in CM and EM if CD4+, and in EMRA if CD8+.

The source is a man in his late teens or twenties who had mild COVID-19 (a few samples of this study predate the infection). Cell type and time point are not known. Sequencing used PBMCs or a T cell subset sorted from them (not recorded which).

Written as DNA, the CDR3 is TGTGCCAGCAGGCCCGGGCAGCAAAAAGGCCTCTACGAGCAGTACGTC. Its protein is CASRPGQQKGLYEQYV. V usage is TRBV6-2 or TRBV6-3 and J usage is TRBJ2-7; no reliable D call. Germline V CDR1 and CDR2: MNHEY, SVGEGT. V gave up 6 bases and J gave up 3 bases, with 21 bases separating them. The CDR3 is 16 residues long.